This passage covers 5 T cell receptor beta chains from one sample sequenced in a study of blood T cell repertoires in COVID-19. Produced via immunoSEQ multiplex PCR; TCRdb's table is partial and in-frame only. This sample has about 350,000 clones; roughly 87% occur once, and the top ten carry about 2.7%. The specimen sequenced was PBMCs or T cells enriched from blood (not recorded which). Every receptor here comes from a woman in her twenties or thirties who had recovered from COVID-19.

This chain uses TRBV5-1 with TRBJ2-7; 12 bases are shared with TRBD2. Unmatched junction bases numbered 6, after V lost 5 bases and J lost 6 bases. There are 14 residues in the CDR3. Per the germline V gene, CDR1 is SGHRS and CDR2 is YFSETQ. The CDR3 DNA reads TGCGCCAGCAGTTTGACTAGCGGGAGTGGCGAGCAGTACTTC. Translating gives CASSLTSGSGEQYF.

This chain uses TRBV10-3 with TRBJ2-1; D remains ambiguous. There are 14 residues in the CDR3. The V end lost 3 bases, the J end lost 0 bases, and 6 bases lay between the germline ends. The germline V gene encodes CDR1 ENHRY and CDR2 SYGVKD. The CDR3 protein is CAISESSSYNEQFF. The CDR3 region has the DNA TGTGCCATCAGTGAATCCAGCTCCTACAATGAGCAGTTCTTC.

This rearrangement joins TRBV29-1 to TRBJ1-1, with 10 nucleotides matching TRBD1. Unmatched junction bases numbered 6, after V lost 3 bases and J lost 11 bases. The CDR3 totals 12 residues. Germline V gives CDR1 SQVTM, CDR2 ANQGSEA. This CDR3 is CSVDRDRGMAFF. CDR3 DNA sequence: TGCAGCGTTGACCGGGACAGGGGTATGGCTTTCTTT.

This sequence joins TRBV9 and TRBJ2-2; D is undetermined. Trimming shortened V by 1 base and J by 0 bases, and 7 bases separated the two germline ends. CDR3 length: 15 residues. Germline values: CDR1 SGDLS, CDR2 YYNGEE. CDR3 coding DNA: TGTGCCAGCAGCGTATCAAGCGCGAACACCGGGGAGCTGTTTTTT. Protein product: CASSVSSANTGELFF. Filled out from reference TRBV9 and TRBJ2-2, the complete variable domain reads DSGVTQTPKHLITATGQRVTLRCSPRSGDLSVYWYQQSLDQGLQFLIQYYNGEERAKGNILERFSAQQFPDLHSELNLSSLELGDSALYFCASSVSSANTGELFFGEGSRLTVL.

This clone came up once. The chain employs TRBV7-9 and TRBJ2-2; maybe TRBD2 (7 bases). The CDR3 loop spans 15 amino acids. From germline, CDR1 is SEHNR and CDR2 FQNEAQ (reference sequence). Trimming cost V 7 bases and J 4 bases, with 16 bases left between them. CDR3 nucleotide sequence: TGTGCCAGCAACCAAATAGGGGGGGCCACCGGGGAGCTGTTTTTT. Residues: CASNQIGGATGELFF.